This entry describes one T cell receptor beta chain. Its antigen is undetermined. The CDR3 runs to 16 residues. The germline V and J ends were trimmed by 5 bases and 1 base, with 17 bases remaining between them. CDR1 and CDR2 from the germline V gene are SGHVS and FQNEAQ. These data belong to a study of CD8 T cells in ankylosing spondylitis. Study results and caveats: Disease-linked clones bore a CD8+ phenotype and were relatively rare in peripheral blood. Seemingly distinctive of ankylosing spondylitis blood was a TCR beta motif formed by eight highly homologous variants. Some motif variants had been reported before (in reactive arthritis synovial fluid and blood).

Making use of molecular barcodes, quantitative 5'-RACE generated TCR beta libraries. MiXCR, run by TCRdb on the 5' RACE reads, gives a single entry per CDR3 protein. The sample carries nearly 350,000 distinct CDR3 sequences, about 14% recorded once. This receptor was identified in a male donor with ankylosing spondylitis or in good health (not recorded which). The chain is built from TRBV7-8 and TRBJ2-5; D gene uncertain. The sample consisted of blood, either unsorted or a sorted T cell fraction (not recorded which). The CDR3 DNA reads TGTGCCAGCAGCCCTCTCCTACACGGAATCCAAGAGACCCAGTACTTC. Encoded protein: CASSPLLHGIQETQYF.